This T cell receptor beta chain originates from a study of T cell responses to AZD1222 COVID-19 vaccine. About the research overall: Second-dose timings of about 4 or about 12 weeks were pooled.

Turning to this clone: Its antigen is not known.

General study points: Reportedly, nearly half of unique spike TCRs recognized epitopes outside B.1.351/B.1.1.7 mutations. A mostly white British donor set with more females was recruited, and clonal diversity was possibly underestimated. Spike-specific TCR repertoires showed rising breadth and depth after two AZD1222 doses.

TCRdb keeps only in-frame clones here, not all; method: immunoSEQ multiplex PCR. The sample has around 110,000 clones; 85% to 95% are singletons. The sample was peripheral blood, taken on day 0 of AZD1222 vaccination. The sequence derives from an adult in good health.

The CDR3 bases are TGCACCCCGCCCAGGACAGGGGACTTCTCTGGAAACACCATATATTTT. Its translation: CTPPRTGDFSGNTIYF. This rearrangement joins TRBV29-1 to TRBJ1-3, with 9 bases lining up with TRBD1. This CDR3 is built from 16 residues. The germline V gene has CDR1 SQVTM and CDR2 ANQGSEA. Drawing the rest from reference TRBV29-1 and TRBJ1-3, the complete variable domain is SAVISQKPSRDICQRGTSLTIQCQVDSQVTMMFWYRQQPGQSLTLIATANQGSEATYESGFVIDKFPISRPNLTFSTLTVSNMSPEDSSIYLCTPPRTGDFSGNTIYFGEGSWLTVV.